Shown below are 18 T cell receptor beta chains from a single sample sequenced in a study of blood T cell repertoires in COVID-19. Sequencing used immunoSEQ multiplex PCR; TCRdb keeps in-frame clones, though not all of them. The sample shows around 25,000 clones, roughly nine tenths of them seen only once. Sequenced: peripheral blood. The receptors were gathered from a woman between 70 and 85 years old with active COVID-19.

V gene TRBV5-4 combines with J gene TRBJ1-3, with D unclear. The V end lost 6 bases, the J end lost 1 base, and 8 bases lay between the germline ends. This CDR3 is 13 amino acids long. Per germline, CDR1 SGHNT and CDR2 YYREEE (reference sequence). The CDR3 here is CASTSSSGNTIYF. CDR3 DNA sequence: TGTGCCAGCACCTCTTCTTCTGGAAACACCATATATTTT.

For the CDR3, the DNA is TGTGCCAGCAGCATGACAGGGGGAAACACTGAAGCTTTCTTT. Its protein is CASSMTGGNTEAFF. The chain is built from TRBV7-3 and TRBJ1-1; TRBD1 aligns across 9 bases. The length of the CDR3 is 14 residues. Trimming cost V 5 bases and J 2 bases; bases outside gene matches: 3. Looked up from germline, CDR1 is SGHTA and CDR2 is FQGTGA.

This rearrangement joins TRBV7-2 to TRBJ1-2; the D is unclear. The V gene lost 5 bases and the J gene lost 6 bases, with 19 bases spanning the gap. CDR1 is SGHTA, CDR2 FQGNSA, per germline. This CDR3 contains 15 residues. CDR3 protein: CASSAFGVTTHGYTF. In DNA, the CDR3 is TGTGCCAGCAGCGCTTTCGGGGTGACTACTCATGGCTACACCTTC.

The chain couples TRBV5-1 to TRBJ2-7, with 12 bases matching TRBD1. The V gene end was trimmed by 4 bases and the J gene end by 7 bases; junction bases not matched to a gene: 6. Germline lookup yields CDR1 SGHRS and CDR2 YFSETQ. CDR3 size: 14 residues. The chain's CDR3 is CASSGTGGFREQYF. For the CDR3, the DNA is TGCGCCAGCAGCGGGACAGGGGGCTTCCGGGAGCAGTACTTC.

This rearrangement joins TRBV7-3 to TRBJ1-2, with D perhaps matching TRBD1 (5 bases). This CDR3 is built from 14 residues. The germline CDR1 and CDR2 sequences are SGHTA and FQGTGA. The V end lost 4 bases, the J end lost 7 bases, and 16 bases lay between the germline ends. CDR3 nucleotide sequence: TGTGCCAGCAGCTCCAGCGGGGGTTTGGGTGGCTACACCTTC. Its protein product is CASSSSGGLGGYTF.

The V and J genes are TRBV12-3 or TRBV12-4 and TRBJ1-1; D is uncertain. The CDR3 spans 12 residues. Trimming cost V 1 base and J 5 bases, with 5 bases left between them. The CDR3 nucleotides are TGTGCCAGCAGTTTAGGGCCGACTGAAGCTTTCTTT. Translating gives CASSLGPTEAFF.

V and J are TRBV21-1 and TRBJ2-7; no DNA check was done on the table's D call, TRBD1. TRBV21-1 is annotated as a pseudogene. This CDR3 is built from 18 residues. CDR3 amino acids: CASRKIGQGASSSYEQYF. DNA of the CDR3: TGTGCCAGCAGAAAGATCGGGCAGGGGGCCTCTAGCTCCTACGAGCAGTACTTC.

This CDR3 is CASSLDEGETQYF. In nucleotides, the CDR3 is TGTGCCAGCAGCTTAGATGAGGGAGAGACCCAGTACTTC. The rearrangement joins TRBV11-3 to TRBJ2-5; D possibly corresponds to TRBD2 (5 bases). CDR3 size: 13 residues. Germline V gives CDR1 SGHNT, CDR2 YENEEA. Trimming stripped 0 bases from V and 4 bases from J, with 6 bases between.

The V gene is TRBV7-9, the J gene TRBJ2-5, with a tentative D call TRBD1 (6 bases). Germline CDR1 reads SEHNR; CDR2 reads FQNEAQ (reference sequence). The CDR3 has 13 residues. V dropped 7 bases and J dropped 2 bases, with 11 bases sitting between them. In nucleotides, the CDR3 is TGTGCCAGCAACGTACAGGGACAAGAGACCCAGTACTTC. It is translated as CASNVQGQETQYF.

The rearrangement links TRBV6-2 or TRBV6-3 to TRBJ1-5, with D hard to call. In germline, CDR1 is MNHEY, CDR2 SVGEGT. This CDR3 spans 14 amino acids. V shed 5 bases and J shed 1 base, with 9 bases lying between them. In nucleotides, the CDR3 is TGTGCCAGCAGTAACATCTTGAGCAATCAGCCCCAGCATTTT. Translating it yields CASSNILSNQPQHF.

The chain recombines TRBV10-1 with TRBJ2-7; D remains unclear. V was cut by 6 bases and J by 3 bases, with 18 bases left in between. Germline CDR1 is WNHNN and CDR2 is SYGVQD (reference sequence). This CDR3 has 15 amino acids. CDR3 bases: TGCGCCAGCAGAAGAGTGACACCTACTCGCTACGAGCAGTACTTC. Protein: CASRRVTPTRYEQYF.

The V and J genes are TRBV15 and TRBJ2-7; D gene uncertain. V lost 0 bases and J 5 bases, leaving 14 bases between the germline ends. Germline CDR1 reads LNHNV; CDR2 reads YYDKDF (reference sequence). CDR3 length equals 15 residues. CDR3 sequence reads: CATSREMNTPNEQYF. The CDR3 coding sequence is TGTGCCACCAGCAGAGAAATGAACACCCCCAACGAGCAGTACTTC.

The chain employs TRBV7-2 and TRBJ2-2; D unclear. Germline loops: CDR1 SGHTA, CDR2 FQGNSA. Trimming shortened V by 4 bases and J by 8 bases, and 8 bases separated the two germline ends. The CDR3 extends over 12 amino acids. CDR3 DNA: TGTGCCAGCAGCTCCCCCCGGGGGGAGCTGTTTTTT. This sequence encodes CASSSPRGELFF.

V is TRBV29-1 and J is TRBJ2-3; 7 bases line up with TRBD2. Germline CDR1 reads SQVTM; CDR2 reads ANQGSEA. The CDR3 sequence is 13 residues long. The J segment lost 1 base and the V segment lost 6 bases, leaving 4 bases of the junction unmatched. DNA of the CDR3: TGCAGCGTAGAGCGGGGCGGCACAGATACGCAGTATTTT. Amino acid sequence: CSVERGGTDTQYF.

The J gene is TRBJ2-3, the V gene TRBV7-3, with 13 bases fitting TRBD2. Germline-derived CDR1 and CDR2 are SGHTA and FQGTGA. Trimming at V came to 1 base and at J to 2 bases, leaving 3 bases not matched to a gene. The CDR3 is made up of 17 amino acids. The CDR3 loop reads CASSLNGLAGATDTQYF. In DNA form, the CDR3 reads TGTGCCAGCAGCTTAAACGGACTAGCGGGGGCCACAGATACGCAGTATTTT.

CDR3 in amino acids: CASSLGDRADTQYF. The CDR3 DNA reads TGTGCCAGCAGCTTAGGGGACAGGGCAGATACGCAGTATTTT. This sequence joins TRBV7-2 and TRBJ2-3; 9 bases fit TRBD1. This CDR3 region has 14 residues. Germline lookup yields CDR1 SGHTA and CDR2 FQGNSA. V was pared by 1 base and J by 4 bases, with 0 bases of the junction left unmatched.

The chain uses TRBV5-6 and TRBJ2-2; 8 bases match TRBD1. The CDR3 covers 15 residues. V shed 5 bases, J shed 1 base, and the junction held 4 bases outside the gene matches. In germline, CDR1 is SGHDT, CDR2 YYEEEE. The CDR3 DNA sequence: TGTGCCAGCAGGGCGGGACAGGTGAACACCGGGGAGCTGTTTTTT. It codes for CASRAGQVNTGELFF.

The chain carries TRBV4-3 and TRBJ1-6; D is possibly TRBD1 (6 bases). Trimming removed 4 bases at V and 2 bases at J, with 12 bases between. CDR1 and CDR2 from the germline V gene are LGHNA and YSLEER. CDR3 length: 16 amino acids. The CDR3 loop reads CASSPARTAYNSPLHF. The CDR3, as DNA: TGCGCCAGCAGCCCAGCCCGGACAGCCTATAATTCACCCCTCCACTTT.